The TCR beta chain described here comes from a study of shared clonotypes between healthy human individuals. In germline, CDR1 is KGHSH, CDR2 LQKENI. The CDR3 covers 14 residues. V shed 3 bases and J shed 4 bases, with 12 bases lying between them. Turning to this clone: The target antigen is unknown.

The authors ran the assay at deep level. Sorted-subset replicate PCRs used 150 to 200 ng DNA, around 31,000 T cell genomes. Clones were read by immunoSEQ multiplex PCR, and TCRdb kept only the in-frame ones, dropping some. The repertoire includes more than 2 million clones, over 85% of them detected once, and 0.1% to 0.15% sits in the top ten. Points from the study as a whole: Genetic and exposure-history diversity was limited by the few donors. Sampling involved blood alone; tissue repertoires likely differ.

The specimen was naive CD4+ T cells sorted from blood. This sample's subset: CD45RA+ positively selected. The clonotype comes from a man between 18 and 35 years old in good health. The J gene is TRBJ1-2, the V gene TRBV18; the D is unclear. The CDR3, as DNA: TGTGCCAGCTCACCTGTTGGTATCAGCTATGGCTACACCTTC. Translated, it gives CASSPVGISYGYTF.